The sequence of this T cell receptor beta chain was determined in a study of shared clonotypes between healthy human individuals. For each subset, genomic DNA was distributed in equal portions over several immunoSEQ plates. When replicate PCRs were run on sorted subsets, they used around 200 ng DNA, some 33,000 T cell genomes. Measured with immunoSEQ multiplex PCR; TCRdb has only the in-frame clones, and not every one. The sample shows approximately 980,000 clones, approximately 76% of them seen only once. The source material was memory CD4+ T cells sorted from blood. The sample's subset: CD45RA-negative fraction. The TCR was taken from a man aged 18 to 29 in good health.

CDR3 bases: TGTGCCAGCGCACGGGTCGGGGAGCTGTTTTTT. Translating it yields CASARVGELFF. The chain has TRBV18 and TRBJ2-2; D gene ambiguous. The CDR3 extends over 11 amino acids. CDR1 is KGHSH and CDR2 is LQKENI in the germline V gene. Trimming left V 8 bases short and J 7 bases short, with 8 bases between.